Shown below are 32 T cell receptor beta chains from a single sample sequenced in a study of blood T cell repertoires in COVID-19. Repertoires were generated with immunoSEQ multiplex PCR, while TCRdb's copy carries only in-frame clones and drops some. In the table there are approximately 250,000 clones, about 91% of which are singletons. The specimen sequenced was PBMCs or T cells enriched from blood (not recorded which). These receptors were obtained from a woman between 40 and 50 years old with acute COVID-19.

The chain recombines TRBV11-2 with TRBJ1-4, with 9 bases matching TRBD1. Germline V gene lookup returns CDR1 SGHAT and CDR2 FQNNGV. V lost 4 bases, J lost 11 bases, and 8 bases stayed unmatched. The CDR3 covers 14 residues. The CDR3 DNA follows: TGTGCCAGCAGCTCTCCGGGACAGGGAGGGAAACTGTTTTTT. It specifies CASSSPGQGGKLFF.

The chain employs TRBV5-1 and TRBJ2-1; 9 bases line up with TRBD1. The CDR3 is 15 amino acids. The germline gives CDR1 SGHRS, CDR2 YFSETQ. The V gene end was trimmed by 4 bases and the J gene end by 5 bases; junction bases not matched to a gene: 7. The CDR3 bases are TGCGCCAGCAGCATAGGACAGGGGTTCCACAATGAGCAGTTCTTC. As protein: CASSIGQGFHNEQFF.

This clone was seen only a few times. The chain joins TRBV19 to TRBJ1-2, with TRBD1 as a possible D gene (5 bases). Germline loops: CDR1 LNHDA, CDR2 SQIVND (reference sequence). V lost 5 bases and J 6 bases, leaving 19 bases between the germline ends. This CDR3 region has 15 residues. CDR3 loop: CASSRYQGVENGYTF. The CDR3 DNA is TGTGCCAGTAGTCGTTACCAGGGTGTGGAAAATGGCTACACCTTC.

This sequence joins TRBV2 and TRBJ2-3; 10 bases fit TRBD1. Losses at the gene ends were 6 bases for V and 3 bases for J; bases not matched to a gene: 6. CDR1 and CDR2 (germline): SNHLY, FYNNEI. This CDR3 is built from 15 residues. The CDR3 DNA follows: TGTGCCAGCAGCCACCCGGGACAGGGGACAGATACGCAGTATTTT. Translation gives CASSHPGQGTDTQYF.

The chain has TRBV28 and TRBJ1-3, with D possibly being TRBD1 (5 bases). The V end was cut by 1 base, the J end by 0 bases, with 13 bases between. Germline V CDR1 and CDR2: MDHEN, SYDVKM. The CDR3 has 17 amino acids. The DNA of the CDR3 is TGTGCCAGCAGTTTATACTTTATGGACAACTCTGGAAACACCATATATTTT. The encoded protein is CASSLYFMDNSGNTIYF.

The CDR3 nucleotides are TGTGCCAGCAGGGATTCAGGGGGCAATCAGCCCCAGCATTTT. Protein: CASRDSGGNQPQHF. V gene TRBV6-6 combines with J gene TRBJ1-5, with D perhaps matching TRBD1 (6 bases). This CDR3 region has 14 residues. The germline V gene encodes CDR1 MNHNY and CDR2 SVGAGI (reference sequence). V was pared by 6 bases and J by 2 bases, with 11 bases between.

The chain has TRBV4-1 and TRBJ1-1; 8 bases line up with TRBD1. Per germline, CDR1 MGHRA and CDR2 YSYEKL. With V trimmed by 4 bases and J by 6 bases, 13 bases remained unmatched. CDR3 length: 16 residues. CDR3 nucleotide sequence: TGCGCCAGCAGCCCTGCGGGGGCAGGGGGCGCGTCTGAAGCTTTCTTT. This encodes CASSPAGAGGASEAFF.

The CDR3 coding sequence is TGTGCCAGCAGCTCAGGGATGGGCCAGCCCCAGCATTTT. Protein product: CASSSGMGQPQHF. V is TRBV3-1 (or the pseudogene TRBV3-2) and J is TRBJ1-5, with D perhaps TRBD1 (5 bases). The V gene's germline CDR1 is LGHDT and CDR2 YNNKEL (reference sequence). This CDR3 has 13 amino acids. V lost 5 bases, J lost 7 bases, and 12 bases lay in between.

As regards this clone: The same CDR3 arises from other DNA sequences in this sample as well. The genes are TRBV5-1 and TRBJ1-5; no definite D call. The length of the CDR3 is 15 residues. Per germline, CDR1 SGHRS and CDR2 YFSETQ. V lost 0 bases to trimming and J lost 3 bases, with 10 bases between them. CDR3 in amino acids: CASSLGAGFNQPQHF. For the CDR3, the DNA is TGCGCCAGCAGCTTGGGAGCGGGGTTCAATCAGCCCCAGCATTTT.

CDR3 in DNA: TGTGCCAGCAGTCTGTTTGGGACAGCGAACACCGGGGAGCTGTTTTTT. This gives the protein CASSLFGTANTGELFF. The chain uses TRBV28 and TRBJ2-2; 7 bases agree with TRBD1. Germline CDR1 reads MDHEN; CDR2 reads SYDVKM. With V trimmed by 5 bases and J by 0 bases, 6 bases remained unmatched. This CDR3 is built from 16 residues.

This clone was seen only once. The chain employs TRBV9 and TRBJ1-1, with a tentative D call TRBD1 (6 bases). The CDR3 is made up of 15 amino acids. Trimming stripped 2 bases from V and 1 base from J, with 12 bases between. Germline CDR1 and CDR2: SGDLS and YYNGEE. The CDR3 DNA follows: TGTGCCAGCAGCGTCGCCGGGACACCGAACACTGAAGCTTTCTTT. It encodes CASSVAGTPNTEAFF.

The rearrangement joins TRBV9 to TRBJ2-2; 8 bases map to TRBD1. The CDR3 runs to 16 residues. Per the germline V gene, CDR1 is SGDLS and CDR2 is YYNGEE. V shed 0 bases and J 5 bases; nucleotides not matched to a gene: 6. CDR3 nucleotide sequence: TGTGCCAGCAGCGTAGGGGACAGGTCCTATACCGGGGAGCTGTTTTTT. It is translated as CASSVGDRSYTGELFF.

This rearrangement joins TRBV15 to TRBJ2-5; TRBD2 is a possible D gene (6 bases). The V gene's germline CDR1 is LNHNV and CDR2 YYDKDF (reference sequence). CDR3 length: 19 amino acids. Trimming shortened V by 1 base and J by 4 bases, and 25 bases separated the two germline ends. The CDR3 sequence is CATSRAFQRAGMRPETQYF. DNA of the CDR3: TGTGCCACCAGCAGAGCCTTCCAGCGGGCCGGAATGAGACCAGAGACCCAGTACTTC.

The V gene is TRBV6-6, the J gene TRBJ1-5, with D possibly matching TRBD1 (5 bases). Trimming removed 2 bases at V and 0 bases at J, with 11 bases between. The CDR3 totals 16 residues. CDR1 is MNHNY, CDR2 SVGAGI, per germline (reference sequence). This chain's CDR3 is CASSYNGQNSNQPQHF. DNA of the CDR3: TGTGCCAGCAGTTACAATGGACAAAATAGCAATCAGCCCCAGCATTTT.

The chain uses TRBV21-1 and TRBJ2-7; the DNA was not used to check the table's D call, TRBD1. TRBV21-1 is assigned pseudogene status. The CDR3 is 15 residues long. The CDR3 loop is CASSKEYGQVLQDDV. CDR3 DNA: TGTGCCAGCAGCAAAGAGTACGGACAGGTCCTTCAAGATGACGTC.

The genes are TRBV29-1 and TRBJ1-4, with TRBD1 identical over 7 bases. The CDR3 length is 13 residues. V shed 7 bases, J shed 8 bases, and the junction held 10 bases outside the gene matches. The germline gives CDR1 SQVTM, CDR2 ANQGSEA. The CDR3 DNA reads TGCAGCGGAATTGGACAGGCGGGGGAAAAACTGTTTTTT. Translation: CSGIGQAGEKLFF.

The chain recombines TRBV5-4 with TRBJ2-5, with 16 bases lining up with TRBD2. J gave up 5 bases and V 4 bases, and 8 bases lay outside the gene matches. There are 17 residues in the CDR3. Looked up from germline, CDR1 is SGHNT and CDR2 is YYREEE (reference sequence). The DNA of the CDR3 is TGTGCCAGCAGCATTGGGACTAGCGGGAGGGCCGACGAGACCCAGTACTTC. This encodes CASSIGTSGRADETQYF.

The rearrangement uses TRBV10-2 and TRBJ2-1; 11 positions match TRBD2. The CDR3 loop spans 19 amino acids. V trimming: 0 bases; J trimming: 7 bases; junction bases outside the gene matches: 14. The V gene's germline CDR1 is WSHSY and CDR2 SAAADI. For the CDR3, the DNA is TGCGCCAGCAGTGAGTCGGGGCACTTTAGCGGGAGGGCGGTAAATGAGCAGTTCTTC. It yields the protein CASSESGHFSGRAVNEQFF.

The rearrangement joins TRBV30 to TRBJ1-4, with unresolved D. From germline, CDR1 is GTSNPN and CDR2 SVGIG (reference sequence). Trimming shortened V by 1 base and J by 4 bases, and 7 bases separated the two germline ends. The CDR3 extends over 13 amino acids. Written as DNA, the CDR3 is TGTGCCTGGAGTGCTAGGCTTAATGAAAAACTGTTTTTT. Its translation is CAWSARLNEKLFF.

The chain has TRBV9 and TRBJ1-1; a weak D match, TRBD1 (5 bases). Germline CDR1 SGDLS, CDR2 YYNGEE. This CDR3 is 15 amino acids long. V was pared by 3 bases and J by 4 bases, with 16 bases between. The CDR3, as DNA: TGTGCCAGCAGCGCCTTCTCGGACACTCTCACTGAAGCTTTCTTT. The encoded protein is CASSAFSDTLTEAFF.

The V and J genes are TRBV18 and TRBJ1-1; TRBD1 matches at 9 bases. The CDR3 sequence is 17 residues long. CDR1 and CDR2 from the germline V gene are KGHSH and LQKENI. J gave up 1 base and V 2 bases, and 8 bases lay outside the gene matches. CDR3 residues: CASSPNRQGVTNTEAFF. The CDR3 nucleotides read TGTGCCAGCTCACCAAATCGACAGGGGGTAACGAACACTGAAGCTTTCTTT.

The chain recombines TRBV24-1 with TRBJ1-2, with 8 bases lining up with TRBD1. V shed 4 bases and J 3 bases; nucleotides not matched to a gene: 9. Germline V gives CDR1 KGHDR, CDR2 SFDVKD. The CDR3 totals 16 residues. CDR3 in amino acids: CATSERGQGYYYGYTF. CDR3 nucleotide sequence: TGTGCCACCAGTGAACGAGGACAGGGATACTACTATGGCTACACCTTC.

The chain uses TRBV10-3 and TRBJ1-2; no clear D gene. Germline lookup yields CDR1 ENHRY and CDR2 SYGVKD. V was shortened by 8 bases and J by 0 bases, with 10 bases between the two germline ends. The CDR3 is 13 amino acids. The DNA of the CDR3 is TGTGCCATCGGACGGGAGACTAACTATGGCTACACCTTC. It codes for CAIGRETNYGYTF.

The chain links TRBV4-2 to TRBJ2-6; unclear D gene. Trimming removed 0 bases from V and 0 bases from J, with 9 bases in between. Germline CDR1 is LGHNA and CDR2 is YNFKEQ. This CDR3 has 17 amino acids. Here the CDR3 reads CASSQDHPGSGANVLTF. In DNA, the CDR3 is TGTGCCAGCAGCCAAGACCACCCCGGCTCTGGGGCCAACGTCCTGACTTTC.

J is TRBJ2-7 and V is TRBV10-3; a possible D gene is TRBD2 (5 bases). The V and J ends lost 4 bases and 2 bases respectively, with 12 bases between them. This CDR3 spans 14 amino acids. CDR1 is ENHRY and CDR2 is SYGVKD in the germline V gene. Here the CDR3 reads CAISGGDSTYEQYV. The CDR3 nucleotides are TGTGCCATCAGTGGGGGAGACTCAACCTACGAGCAGTACGTC.

The V and J genes are TRBV20-1 and TRBJ1-1; a possible D gene is TRBD1 (6 bases). Looked up from germline, CDR1 is DFQATT and CDR2 is SNEGSKA (reference sequence). The CDR3 length is 14 residues. Between the trimmed V and J ends, which lost 3 bases and 6 bases, there was a span of 17 bases. CDR3 region: CSASRGGIDAEAFF. In nucleotides, the CDR3 is TGCAGTGCTAGTAGGGGGGGCATCGACGCTGAAGCTTTCTTT.

This clone was seen just once. This chain connects TRBV14 to TRBJ2-1; D gene ambiguous. V gave up 1 base and J gave up 2 bases, with 9 bases separating them. Germline V gene data show CDR1 as SGHDN and CDR2 as FVKESK. CDR3 length: 15 amino acids. For the CDR3, the DNA is TGTGCCAGCAGCCAAGCGGTTAGCCCCTACAATGAGCAGTTCTTC. Translated, it gives CASSQAVSPYNEQFF.

The chain couples TRBV24-1 to TRBJ2-1, with unresolved D. This CDR3 has 11 residues. V gave up 8 bases and J gave up 5 bases, with 6 bases separating them. In germline, CDR1 is KGHDR, CDR2 SFDVKD. CDR3: CATNFNNEQFF. CDR3 nucleotide sequence: TGTGCCACCAACTTCAACAATGAGCAGTTCTTC.

The chain combines TRBV24-1 with TRBJ2-7; D possibly corresponds to TRBD2 (6 bases). V was trimmed by 9 bases and J by 7 bases, leaving 18 bases between them. CDR1 KGHDR and CDR2 SFDVKD come from the germline V gene. This CDR3 is built from 13 residues. The CDR3 bases are TGTGCCACCCAAGATGGCGGGGCTAAGGAGCAGTACTTC. Translating gives CATQDGGAKEQYF.

This clone came up a few times. The CDR3 DNA reads TGCGCCAGCAGCTTGGGACAGGGACCCTACGAGCAGTACTTC. Translating it yields CASSLGQGPYEQYF. This chain links TRBV5-1 with TRBJ2-7, with 7 positions matching TRBD1. The V gene end was trimmed by 0 bases and the J gene end by 2 bases; junction bases not matched to a gene: 2. The CDR3 is 14 residues long. CDR1 and CDR2 from the germline V gene are SGHRS and YFSETQ.

This chain links TRBV7-9 with TRBJ1-5, with no clear D. This CDR3 is 14 amino acids long. Germline-derived CDR1 and CDR2 are SEHNR and FQNEAQ (reference sequence). The V gene lost 2 bases and the J gene lost 3 bases, with 8 bases spanning the gap. The CDR3: CASSLHTDNQPQHF. The CDR3 DNA reads as TGTGCCAGCAGCTTACACACAGACAATCAGCCCCAGCATTTT. Combining the CDR3 with reference TRBV7-9 and TRBJ1-5 gives the whole variable domain DTGVSQNPRHKITKRGQNVTFRCDPISEHNRLYWYRQTLGQGPEFLTYFQNEAQLEKSRLLSDRFSAERPKGSFSTLEIQRTEQGDSAMYLCASSLHTDNQPQHFGDGTRLSIL.

V and J are TRBV15 and TRBJ1-5; possibly TRBD1 for D (5 bases). The CDR3 covers 15 residues. CDR1 LNHNV and CDR2 YYDKDF come from the germline V gene (reference sequence). V shed 1 base and J shed 5 bases, with 12 bases lying between them. CDR3 DNA: TGTGCCACCAGCAGAGCAGGACAAGGTCATCAGCCCCAGCATTTT. The encoded protein is CATSRAGQGHQPQHF.